The clone carrying this TCR beta chain came up a few times. What it recognizes is unknown. This specimen comes from a study of T cells in Graves' hyperthyroidism and ophthalmopathy. Overall study: Peripheral blood sampling occurred at initial diagnosis, before any treatment.

The CDR3 runs 14 residues. Looked up from germline, CDR1 is SEHNR and CDR2 is FQNEAQ (reference sequence). The V end lost 5 bases, the J end lost 5 bases, and 16 bases lay between the germline ends. Study conclusions and caveats: Most clonotypes expanded in thyroid above 0.001 were likewise present in blood. Stable hyperthyroidism was told apart from ophthalmopathy by a model built on 13 V-J features.

Patients were excluded for uncontrolled infection, other autoimmune disease, pregnancy or lactation. From RNA transcripts, TCR beta CDR3 regions were amplified. The TCR CDR3 was amplified in a first-round RT-PCR using the HTBI primer set. One entry per CDR3 protein results from TCRdb running MiXCR on the multiplex PCR reads. Of 450,000 to 650,000 distinct CDR3 sequences in the sample, less than 25% were seen once. The sequenced sample was blood. The receptor's source is a man younger than 35 with Graves' hyperthyroidism. The chain carries TRBV7-9 and TRBJ2-7; D may match TRBD1 or TRBD2 (5 bases each). DNA of the CDR3: TGTGCCAGCAGCCGATCCGGGACGGAGCACGAGCAGTACTTC. Its translation is CASSRSGTEHEQYF.